This T cell receptor (beta chain) emerged from a study of T cell responses to AZD1222 COVID-19 vaccine. Clones were read by immunoSEQ multiplex PCR, and TCRdb kept only the in-frame ones, dropping some. The sample records over 45,000 clones, 75% to 90% being singletons. Germline V lookup: CDR1 MDHEN, CDR2 SYDVKM. The CDR3 spans 13 residues. Trimming took off 6 bases at V and 4 bases at J, with 10 bases between the two ends. This clone was recorded a few times. Here the sequenced sample was peripheral blood, taken on day 0 of MenACWY control vaccination. This chain links TRBV28 with TRBJ1-3; D is perhaps TRBD1 (5 bases). This TCR was sampled from an adult in good health. The CDR3 spells CASRGGVGNTIYF. DNA for the CDR3: TGTGCCAGCAGAGGAGGGGTAGGAAACACCATATATTTT.